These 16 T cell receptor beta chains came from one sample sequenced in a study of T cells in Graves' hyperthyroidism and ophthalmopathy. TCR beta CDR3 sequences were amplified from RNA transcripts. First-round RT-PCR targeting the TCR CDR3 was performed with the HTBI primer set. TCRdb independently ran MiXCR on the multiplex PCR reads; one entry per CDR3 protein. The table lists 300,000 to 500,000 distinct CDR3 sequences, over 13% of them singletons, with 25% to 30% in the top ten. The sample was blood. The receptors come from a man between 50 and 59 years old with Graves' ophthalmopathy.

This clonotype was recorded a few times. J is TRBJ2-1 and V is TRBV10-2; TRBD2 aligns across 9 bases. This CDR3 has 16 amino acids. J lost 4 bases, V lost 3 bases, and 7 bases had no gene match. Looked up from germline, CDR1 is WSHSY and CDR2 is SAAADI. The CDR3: CASSDLRLADYNEQFF. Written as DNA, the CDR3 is TGCGCCAGCAGTGACCTTCGACTAGCGGATTACAATGAGCAGTTCTTC.

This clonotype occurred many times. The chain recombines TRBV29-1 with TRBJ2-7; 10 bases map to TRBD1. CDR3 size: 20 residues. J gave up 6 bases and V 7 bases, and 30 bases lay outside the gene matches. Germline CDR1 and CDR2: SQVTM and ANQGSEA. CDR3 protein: CSAVASRLGIWGQGYGEQYF. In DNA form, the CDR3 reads TGCAGCGCGGTCGCATCTCGCCTAGGGATCTGGGGACAGGGGTACGGCGAGCAGTACTTC.

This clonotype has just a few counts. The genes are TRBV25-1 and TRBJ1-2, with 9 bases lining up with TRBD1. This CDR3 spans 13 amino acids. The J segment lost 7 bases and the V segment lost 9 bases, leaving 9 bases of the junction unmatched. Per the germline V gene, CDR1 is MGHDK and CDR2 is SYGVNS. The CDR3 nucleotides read TGTGCCAGTGGGGGACAGGGTATAATTGGCTACACCTTC. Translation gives CASGGQGIIGYTF.

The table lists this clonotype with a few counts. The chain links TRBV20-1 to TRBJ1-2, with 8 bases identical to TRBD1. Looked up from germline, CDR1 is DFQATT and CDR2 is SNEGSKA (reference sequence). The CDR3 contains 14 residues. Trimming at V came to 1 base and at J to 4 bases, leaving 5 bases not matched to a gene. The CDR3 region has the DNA TGCAGTGCTAGAGGGGCAGGGGGCGCCTATGGCTACACCTTC. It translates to CSARGAGGAYGYTF.

This chain's CDR3 is CATSRGGSSDEQYF. Written as DNA, the CDR3 is TGTGCCACCAGCAGAGGCGGGAGTAGCGACGAGCAGTACTTC. The J gene is TRBJ2-7, the V gene TRBV15; TRBD2 agrees at 7 bases. Germline CDR1 LNHNV, CDR2 YYDKDF (reference sequence). J lost 5 bases, V lost 1 base, and 5 bases had no gene match. The CDR3 is 14 residues long.

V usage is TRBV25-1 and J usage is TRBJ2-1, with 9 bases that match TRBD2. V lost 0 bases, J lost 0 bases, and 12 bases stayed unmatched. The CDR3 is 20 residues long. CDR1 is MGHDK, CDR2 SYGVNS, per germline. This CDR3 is CASSEYTWELAGSSYNEQFF. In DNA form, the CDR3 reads TGTGCCAGCAGTGAATATACGTGGGAGCTAGCGGGGAGCTCCTACAATGAGCAGTTCTTC.

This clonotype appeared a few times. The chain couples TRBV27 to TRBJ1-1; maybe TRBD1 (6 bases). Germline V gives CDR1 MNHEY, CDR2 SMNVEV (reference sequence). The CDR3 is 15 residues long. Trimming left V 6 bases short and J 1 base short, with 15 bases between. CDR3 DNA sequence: TGTGCCAGCAGCCCCTACACAGGGTCGAACACTGAAGCTTTCTTT. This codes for CASSPYTGSNTEAFF.

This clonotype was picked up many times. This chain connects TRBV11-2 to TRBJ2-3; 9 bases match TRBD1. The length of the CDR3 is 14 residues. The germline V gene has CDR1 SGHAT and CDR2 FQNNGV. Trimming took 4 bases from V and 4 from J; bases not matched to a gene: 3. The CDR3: CASSSDRGSDTQYF. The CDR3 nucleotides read TGTGCCAGCAGCTCGGACAGGGGCTCAGATACGCAGTATTTT.

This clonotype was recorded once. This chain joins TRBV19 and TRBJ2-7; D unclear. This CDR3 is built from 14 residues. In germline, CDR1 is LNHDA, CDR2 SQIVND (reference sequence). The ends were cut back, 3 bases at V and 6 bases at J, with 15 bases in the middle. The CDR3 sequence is CASSMSGSIGEQYF. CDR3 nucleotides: TGTGCCAGTAGTATGTCTGGTTCTATCGGCGAGCAGTACTTC.

CDR3 sequence: CSVPRRGPLAYEQYF. DNA of the CDR3: TGCAGCGTGCCGCGCAGGGGCCCTTTGGCCTACGAGCAGTACTTC. The V call is TRBV29-1, the J call TRBJ2-7; possibly TRBD1 for D (6 bases). Germline assignment: CDR1 SQVTM and CDR2 ANQGSEA. V gave up 6 bases and J gave up 2 bases, with 20 bases separating them. The CDR3 contains 15 residues.

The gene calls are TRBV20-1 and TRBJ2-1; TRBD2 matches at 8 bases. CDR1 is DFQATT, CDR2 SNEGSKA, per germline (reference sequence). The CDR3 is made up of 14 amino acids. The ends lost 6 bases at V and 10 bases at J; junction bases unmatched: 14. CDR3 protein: CSATAGRARSEQFF. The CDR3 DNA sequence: TGCAGTGCCACAGCCGGGAGGGCCCGTAGCGAGCAGTTCTTC.

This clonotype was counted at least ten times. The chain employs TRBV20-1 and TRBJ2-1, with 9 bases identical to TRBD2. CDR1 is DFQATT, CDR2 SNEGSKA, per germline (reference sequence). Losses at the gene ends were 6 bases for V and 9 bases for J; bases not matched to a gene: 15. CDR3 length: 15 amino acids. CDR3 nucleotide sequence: TGCAGTGCACTTAGCGGGAGAGGGGGTGCAGGTGAGCAGTTCTTC. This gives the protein CSALSGRGGAGEQFF.

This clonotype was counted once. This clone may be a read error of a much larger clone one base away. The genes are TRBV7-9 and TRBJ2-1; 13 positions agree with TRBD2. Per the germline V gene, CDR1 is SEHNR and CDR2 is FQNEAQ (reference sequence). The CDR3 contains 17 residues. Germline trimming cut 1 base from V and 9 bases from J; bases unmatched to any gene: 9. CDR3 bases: TGTGCCAGCAGCTTAGTCTTCACTAGCGGGAGGGCCGGTGAGCAGTTCTTC. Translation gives CASSLVFTSGRAGEQFF.

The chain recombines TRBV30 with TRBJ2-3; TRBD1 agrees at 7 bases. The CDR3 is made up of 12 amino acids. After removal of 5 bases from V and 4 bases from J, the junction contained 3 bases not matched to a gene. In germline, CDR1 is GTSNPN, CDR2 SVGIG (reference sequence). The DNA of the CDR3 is TGTGCCTGGCGGACAGGCCCAGATACGCAGTATTTT. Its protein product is CAWRTGPDTQYF.

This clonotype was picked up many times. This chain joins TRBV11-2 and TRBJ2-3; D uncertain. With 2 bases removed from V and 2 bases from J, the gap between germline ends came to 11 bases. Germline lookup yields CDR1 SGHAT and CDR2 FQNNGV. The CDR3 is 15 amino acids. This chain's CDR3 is CASSLFGDPTDTQYF. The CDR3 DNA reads TGTGCCAGCAGCTTATTCGGAGACCCCACAGATACGCAGTATTTT. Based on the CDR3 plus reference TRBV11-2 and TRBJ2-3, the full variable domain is EAGVAQSPRYKIIEKRQSVAFWCNPISGHATLYWYQQILGQGPKLLIQFQNNGVVDDSQLPKDRFSAERLKGVDSTLKIQPAKLEDSAVYLCASSLFGDPTDTQYFGPGTRLTVL.

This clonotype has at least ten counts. CDR3 in DNA: TGTGCCACCAGTGACCCTACTAAGGCGAGCAATGAGCAGTTCTTC. Residues: CATSDPTKASNEQFF. The J gene is TRBJ2-1, the V gene TRBV24-1; D uncertain. The CDR3 length is 15 residues. The germline CDR1 and CDR2 sequences are KGHDR and SFDVKD. Trimming removed 4 bases from V and 6 bases from J, with 15 bases in between.